This T cell receptor beta chain was captured by sequencing in a study of blood T cells in healthy people across ages. A sample-barcoded 5' primer and a J-beta primer mix were used in a second PCR of about 7 to 12 cycles. From each sample, at least 3 million paired-end reads containing CDR3 were obtained. A single record per CDR3 protein comes from TCRdb applying MiXCR to the 5' RACE reads. The repertoire holds over a million distinct CDR3 sequences, less than 25% seen once, with approximately 0.7% in the top ten. Each sample had at least 6.5 million PBMCs isolated. Study results and limitations: Naive T cell percentage showed a strong correlation with the diversity of TCR beta.

As to this clonotype: Its antigen remains unknown.

This same sample was also part of a study on T cells of mothers and their children.

Sequenced: blood. This sequence was found in a girl aged 2 to 9 in good health.

The CDR3 DNA follows: TGTGCCAGCAGCTTAATCGAGGGGAACATTCAGTACTTC. The encoded protein is CASSLIEGNIQYF. The V call is TRBV7-8, the J call TRBJ2-4, with D possibly being TRBD1 or TRBD2 (5 bases each). From germline, CDR1 is SGHVS and CDR2 FQNEAQ. V was shortened by 2 bases and J by 7 bases, with 9 bases between the two germline ends. This CDR3 is built from 13 residues.